The source of this T cell receptor (beta chain) is a study of blood T cell repertoires in COVID-19. Germline CDR1 is SEHNR and CDR2 is FQNEAQ (reference sequence). V dropped 1 base and J dropped 7 bases, with 7 bases sitting between them. CDR3 size: 12 residues. The data were produced by immunoSEQ multiplex PCR, yet TCRdb's version contains in-frame clones alone and is incomplete. This sample carries 260,000 or so clones, around 81% of them seen once, and the ten largest clones take 6% to 8%. Sequencing used peripheral blood. The chain links TRBV7-9 to TRBJ1-2, with no clear D. This TCR was recovered from a woman older than 75 with COVID-19, enrolled during active disease. DNA for the CDR3: TGTGCCAGCAGCTTAGAGCGTCCTGGCTACACCTTC. This sequence encodes CASSLERPGYTF.